This T cell receptor (beta chain) was recorded in a study of CD8 T cells in ankylosing spondylitis. Of note for this clonotype: Its antigen is unidentified.

TCR beta libraries were made by quantitative 5'-RACE with molecular barcodes. MiXCR, applied by TCRdb to the 5' RACE reads, yields one record per CDR3 protein. The table lists some 240,000 distinct CDR3 sequences, roughly a quarter of them singletons. Findings and limits, study-wide: Disease-linked clones, CD8+, were relatively rare in peripheral blood.

This CDR3 region has 15 residues. The receptor was isolated from a male donor with ankylosing spondylitis or in good health (not recorded which). V gene TRBV21-1 combines with J gene TRBJ2-3; no DNA check was done on the table's D call, TRBD1. TRBV21-1 is deemed a pseudogene. The sequenced sample was blood, either unsorted or a sorted T cell fraction (not recorded which). The CDR3 bases are TGTGCCAGCAGCAAAGTTGGACAGGACACAGATACGCAGTATTTT. Its translation: CASSKVGQDTDTQYF.